The T cell receptor beta chain under discussion was sequenced for a study of blood T cell repertoires in COVID-19. This CDR3 has 15 amino acids. Germline trimming cut 2 bases from V and 4 bases from J; bases unmatched to any gene: 5. Germline CDR1 is MNHNY and CDR2 is SVGAGI (reference sequence). TCRdb keeps only in-frame clones here, not all; method: immunoSEQ multiplex PCR. In the table there are fewer than 90,000 clones, roughly 95% of which are singletons. This chain uses TRBV6-6 with TRBJ1-2, with 9 bases fitting TRBD1. The material sequenced was peripheral blood. The TCR was taken from a human donor with active COVID-19. The donor label of this sample is uncertain. CDR3 sequence (DNA): TGTGCCAGCAGTTACCCGGGACAGGGATCCTATGGCTACACCTTC. As protein: CASSYPGQGSYGYTF.